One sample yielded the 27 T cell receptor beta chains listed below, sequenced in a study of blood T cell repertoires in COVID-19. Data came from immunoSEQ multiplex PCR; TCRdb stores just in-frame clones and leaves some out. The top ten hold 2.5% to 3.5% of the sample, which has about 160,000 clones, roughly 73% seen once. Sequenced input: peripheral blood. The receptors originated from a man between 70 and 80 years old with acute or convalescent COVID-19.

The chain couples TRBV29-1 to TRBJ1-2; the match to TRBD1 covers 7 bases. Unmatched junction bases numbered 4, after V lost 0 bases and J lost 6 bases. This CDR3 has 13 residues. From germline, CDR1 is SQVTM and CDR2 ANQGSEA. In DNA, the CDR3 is TGCAGCGTTGAAGATGACAGGGTACATGGCTACACCTTC. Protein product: CSVEDDRVHGYTF. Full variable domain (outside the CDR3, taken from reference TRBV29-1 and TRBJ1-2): SAVISQKPSRDICQRGTSLTIQCQVDSQVTMMFWYRQQPGQSLTLIATANQGSEATYESGFVIDKFPISRPNLTFSTLTVSNMSPEDSSIYLCSVEDDRVHGYTFGSGTRLTVV.

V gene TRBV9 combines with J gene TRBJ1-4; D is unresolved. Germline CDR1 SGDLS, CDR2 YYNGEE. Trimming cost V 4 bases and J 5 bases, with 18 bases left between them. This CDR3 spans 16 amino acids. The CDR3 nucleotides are TGTGCCAGCAGCCAGAGCGGCCGCCACTTGAATGAAAAACTGTTTTTT. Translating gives CASSQSGRHLNEKLFF.

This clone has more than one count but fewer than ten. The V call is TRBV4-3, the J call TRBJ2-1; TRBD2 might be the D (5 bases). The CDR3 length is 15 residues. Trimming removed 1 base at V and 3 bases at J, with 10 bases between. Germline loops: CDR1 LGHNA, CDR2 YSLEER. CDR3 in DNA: TGCGCCAGCAGCCAAGCCCCTGGGAGCTACAATGAGCAGTTCTTC. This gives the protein CASSQAPGSYNEQFF.

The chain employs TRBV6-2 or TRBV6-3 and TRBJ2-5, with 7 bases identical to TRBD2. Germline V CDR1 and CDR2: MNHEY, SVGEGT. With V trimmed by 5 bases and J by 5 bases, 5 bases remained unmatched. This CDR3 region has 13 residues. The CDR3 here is CASSQLARETQYF. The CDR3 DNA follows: TGTGCCAGCAGTCAACTAGCGAGGGAGACCCAGTACTTC.

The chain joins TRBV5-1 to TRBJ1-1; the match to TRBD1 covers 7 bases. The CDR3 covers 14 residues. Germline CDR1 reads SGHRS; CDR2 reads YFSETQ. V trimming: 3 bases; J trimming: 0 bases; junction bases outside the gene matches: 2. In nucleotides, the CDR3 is TGCGCCAGCAGCTGGACAGGTTTGAACACTGAAGCTTTCTTT. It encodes CASSWTGLNTEAFF.

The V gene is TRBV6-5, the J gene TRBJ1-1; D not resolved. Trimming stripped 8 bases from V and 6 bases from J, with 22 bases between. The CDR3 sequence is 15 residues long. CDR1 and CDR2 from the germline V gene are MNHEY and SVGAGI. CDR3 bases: TGTGCCAGCGCCGAGGTCCTCGGGGTCCAACCTGAAGCTTTCTTT. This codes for CASAEVLGVQPEAFF.

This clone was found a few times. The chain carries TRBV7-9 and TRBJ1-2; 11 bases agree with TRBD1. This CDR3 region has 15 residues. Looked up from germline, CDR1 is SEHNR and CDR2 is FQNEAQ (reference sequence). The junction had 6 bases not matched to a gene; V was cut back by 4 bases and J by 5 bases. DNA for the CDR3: TGTGCCAGCAGCTATGGACAGGGGGCTCAGTATGGCTACACCTTC. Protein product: CASSYGQGAQYGYTF.

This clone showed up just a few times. The CDR3 DNA follows: TGTGCCACGTATGCGCGACCGGGACTAGCGCTATACGAGCAGTACTTC. It is translated as CATYARPGLALYEQYF. V gene TRBV6-4 combines with J gene TRBJ2-7; 10 bases are shared with TRBD2. V dropped 10 bases and J dropped 4; count of bases not matched to a gene: 16. The CDR3 length is 16 residues. The germline V gene has CDR1 MRHNA and CDR2 SNTAGT.

DNA of the CDR3: TGTGCCACCAGTGAACTAGTGACAGATACGCAGTATTTT. It yields the protein CATSELVTDTQYF. The J gene is TRBJ2-3, the V gene TRBV24-1; tentative D call: TRBD2 (5 bases). The CDR3 sequence is 13 residues long. The ends were cut back, 4 bases at V and 3 bases at J, with 7 bases in the middle. The germline V gene has CDR1 KGHDR and CDR2 SFDVKD.

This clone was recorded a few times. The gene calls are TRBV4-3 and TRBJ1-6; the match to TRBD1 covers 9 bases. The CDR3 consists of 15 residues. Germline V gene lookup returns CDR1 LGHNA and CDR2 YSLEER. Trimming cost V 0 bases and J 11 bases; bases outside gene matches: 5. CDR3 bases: TGCGCCAGCAGCCAAGATGGGGACAGGGACACACCCCTCCACTTT. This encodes CASSQDGDRDTPLHF.

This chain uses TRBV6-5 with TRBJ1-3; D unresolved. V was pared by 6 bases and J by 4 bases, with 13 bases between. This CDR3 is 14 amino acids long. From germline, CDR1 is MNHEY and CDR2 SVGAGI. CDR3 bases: TGTGCCAGCAGGAAGAAGGGCGGGGGAAACACCATATATTTT. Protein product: CASRKKGGGNTIYF.

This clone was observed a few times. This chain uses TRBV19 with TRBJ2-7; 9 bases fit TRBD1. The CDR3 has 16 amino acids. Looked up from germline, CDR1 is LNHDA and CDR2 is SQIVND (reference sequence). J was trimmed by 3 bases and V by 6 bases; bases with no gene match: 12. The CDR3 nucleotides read TGTGCCAGTAGAACATCCGGGACAGGGATATTCTACGAGCAGTACTTC. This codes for CASRTSGTGIFYEQYF. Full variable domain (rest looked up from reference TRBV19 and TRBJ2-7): DGGITQSPKYLFRKEGQNVTLSCEQNLNHDAMYWYRQDPGQGLRLIYYSQIVNDFQKGDIAEGYSVSREKKESFPLTVTSAQKNPTAFYLCASRTSGTGIFYEQYFGPGTRLTVT.

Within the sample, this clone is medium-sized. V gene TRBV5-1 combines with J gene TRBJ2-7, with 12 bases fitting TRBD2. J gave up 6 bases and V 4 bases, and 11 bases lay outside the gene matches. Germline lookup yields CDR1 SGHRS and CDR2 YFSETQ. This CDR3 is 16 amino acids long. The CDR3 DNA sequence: TGCGCCAGCAGCCGGGAGACTAGCGGGAGCACTCCCGAGCAGTACTTC. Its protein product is CASSRETSGSTPEQYF.

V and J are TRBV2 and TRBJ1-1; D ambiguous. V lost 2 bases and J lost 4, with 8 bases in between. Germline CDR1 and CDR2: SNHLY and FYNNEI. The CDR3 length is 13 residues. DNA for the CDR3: TGTGCCAGCAGTGAAATGGGGAGCACTGAAGCTTTCTTT. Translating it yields CASSEMGSTEAFF.

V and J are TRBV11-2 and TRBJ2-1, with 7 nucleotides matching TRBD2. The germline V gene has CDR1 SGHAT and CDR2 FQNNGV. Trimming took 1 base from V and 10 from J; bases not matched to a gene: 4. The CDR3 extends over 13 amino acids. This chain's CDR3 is CASSLGAGVEQFF. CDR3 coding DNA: TGTGCCAGCAGCTTAGGTGCGGGAGTGGAGCAGTTCTTC.

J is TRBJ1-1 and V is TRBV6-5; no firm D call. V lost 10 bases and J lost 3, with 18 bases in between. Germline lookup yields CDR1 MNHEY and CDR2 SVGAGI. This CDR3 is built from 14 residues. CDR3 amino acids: CATRNLGWDTEAFF. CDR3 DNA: TGTGCCACCCGCAACCTCGGGTGGGACACTGAAGCTTTCTTT.

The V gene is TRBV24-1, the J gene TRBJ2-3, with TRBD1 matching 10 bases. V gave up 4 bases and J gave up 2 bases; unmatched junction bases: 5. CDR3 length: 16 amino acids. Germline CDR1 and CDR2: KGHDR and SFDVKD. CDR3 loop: CATSDPGQGHTDTQYF. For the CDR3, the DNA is TGTGCCACCAGTGACCCGGGACAGGGGCACACAGATACGCAGTATTTT.

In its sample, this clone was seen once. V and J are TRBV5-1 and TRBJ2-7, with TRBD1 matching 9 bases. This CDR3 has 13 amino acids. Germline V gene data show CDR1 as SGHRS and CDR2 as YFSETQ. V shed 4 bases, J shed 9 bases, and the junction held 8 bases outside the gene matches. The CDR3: CASSAGQGTGQYF. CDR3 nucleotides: TGCGCCAGCAGCGCGGGACAGGGAACTGGGCAGTACTTC. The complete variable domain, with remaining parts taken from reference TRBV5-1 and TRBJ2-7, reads KAGVTQTPRYLIKTRGQQVTLSCSPISGHRSVSWYQQTPGQGLQFLFEYFSETQRNKGNFPGRFSGRQFSNSRSEMNVSTLELGDSALYLCASSAGQGTGQYFGPGTRLTVT.

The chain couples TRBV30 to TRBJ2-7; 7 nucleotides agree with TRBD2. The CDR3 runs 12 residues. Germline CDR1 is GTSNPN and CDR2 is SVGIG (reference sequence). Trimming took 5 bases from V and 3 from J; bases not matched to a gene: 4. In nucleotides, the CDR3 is TGTGCCTGGGGGCGGGGGATCTACGAGCAGTACTTC. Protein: CAWGRGIYEQYF.

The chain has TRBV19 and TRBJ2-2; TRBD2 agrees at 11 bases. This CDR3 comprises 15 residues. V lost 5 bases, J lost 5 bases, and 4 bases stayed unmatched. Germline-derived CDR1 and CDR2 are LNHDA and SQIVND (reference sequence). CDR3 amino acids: CASSDSGRATGELFF. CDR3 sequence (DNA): TGTGCCAGTAGTGATAGCGGGAGGGCAACCGGGGAGCTGTTTTTT.

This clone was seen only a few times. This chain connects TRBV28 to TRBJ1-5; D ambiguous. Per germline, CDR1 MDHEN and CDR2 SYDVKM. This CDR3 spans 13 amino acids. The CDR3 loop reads CGTSGDSNQPQHF. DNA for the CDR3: TGTGGGACCAGCGGGGATAGCAATCAGCCCCAGCATTTT.

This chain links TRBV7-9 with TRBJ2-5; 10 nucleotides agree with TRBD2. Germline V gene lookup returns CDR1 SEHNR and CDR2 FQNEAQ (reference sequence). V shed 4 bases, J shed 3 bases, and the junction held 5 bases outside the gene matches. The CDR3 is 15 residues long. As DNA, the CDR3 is TGTGCCAGCAGCTCCGGGACTAGCGCCAAAGAGACCCAGTACTTC. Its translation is CASSSGTSAKETQYF. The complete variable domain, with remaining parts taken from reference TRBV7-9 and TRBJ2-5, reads DTGVSQNPRHKITKRGQNVTFRCDPISEHNRLYWYRQTLGQGPEFLTYFQNEAQLEKSRLLSDRFSAERPKGSFSTLEIQRTEQGDSAMYLCASSSGTSAKETQYFGPGTRLLVL.

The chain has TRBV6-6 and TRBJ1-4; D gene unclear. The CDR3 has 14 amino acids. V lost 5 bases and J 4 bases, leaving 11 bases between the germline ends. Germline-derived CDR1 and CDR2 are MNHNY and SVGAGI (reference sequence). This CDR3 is CASSRSEFNEKLFF. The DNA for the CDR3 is TGTGCCAGCAGTCGATCTGAGTTTAATGAAAAACTGTTTTTT.

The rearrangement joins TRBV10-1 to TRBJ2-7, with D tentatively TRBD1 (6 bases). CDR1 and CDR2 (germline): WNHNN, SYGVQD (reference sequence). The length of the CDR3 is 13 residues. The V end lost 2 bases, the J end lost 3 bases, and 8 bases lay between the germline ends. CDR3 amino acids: CASSEGGGYEQYF. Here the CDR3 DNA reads TGCGCCAGCAGTGAGGGGGGCGGCTACGAGCAGTACTTC.

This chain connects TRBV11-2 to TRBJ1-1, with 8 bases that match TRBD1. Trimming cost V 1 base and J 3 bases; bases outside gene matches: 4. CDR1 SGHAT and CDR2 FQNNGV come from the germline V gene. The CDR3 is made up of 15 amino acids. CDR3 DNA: TGTGCCAGCAGCTTAGGACAGGGGTGGGACACTGAAGCTTTCTTT. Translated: CASSLGQGWDTEAFF.

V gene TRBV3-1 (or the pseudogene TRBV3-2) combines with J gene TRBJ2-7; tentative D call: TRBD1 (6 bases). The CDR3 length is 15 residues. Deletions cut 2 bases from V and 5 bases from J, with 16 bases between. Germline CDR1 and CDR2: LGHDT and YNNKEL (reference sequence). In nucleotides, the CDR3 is TGTGCCAGCAGCCAACAGCCTGGACGGACAGACGAGCAGTACTTC. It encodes CASSQQPGRTDEQYF.

The CDR3 DNA sequence: TGTGCCAGCAGCCAGGGCGGGACAGGGGGCGGGTATGGCTACACCTTC. Translating it yields CASSQGGTGGGYGYTF. J is TRBJ1-2 and V is TRBV28, with 12 bases identical to TRBD1. The J segment lost 5 bases and the V segment lost 6 bases, leaving 10 bases of the junction unmatched. The germline gives CDR1 MDHEN, CDR2 SYDVKM. This CDR3 is 16 amino acids long.